The source of this T cell receptor (beta chain) is a study of human versus mouse CDR3 diversity and MHC coevolution. Overall study: Each sample yielded about 0.6 x 10^7 to 1.8 x 10^7 valid reads.

Here immunoSEQ multiplex PCR was the method, and the copy in TCRdb shows in-frame clones only, minus some. The sample includes around 77,000 clones, less than 95% of them seen just once. Unmatched junction bases numbered 0, after V lost 3 bases and J lost 1 base. The CDR3 is 14 residues long. Per the germline V gene, CDR1 is SGHNT and CDR2 is YYREEE (reference sequence). Sample: naive CD4+ T cells from blood. The subset here: CD45RO-negative CD62L-positive naive CD4 T cells. This chain links TRBV5-4 with TRBJ1-1; TRBD1 aligns across 10 bases. The receptor was isolated from a person aged 30 to 70 in good health. The CDR3 region is CASSWTGGNTEAFF. CDR3 nucleotides: TGTGCCAGCAGCTGGACAGGGGGGAACACTGAAGCTTTCTTT.